This TCR beta chain stems from a study of metastatic and nonmetastatic thyroid tumors. Study overall: For malignant and benign thyroid patients, tumor or nodule tissue and blood were the sources whose repertoires were compared.

Notes on the study in general: The study reportedly found significantly higher TCR beta diversity in malignant thyroid tumors than benign nodules, in blood and tumor.

TCRdb re-called the PCR reads with MiXCR. Counted here are tens of thousands of clones, approximately 24% occurring once; the ten biggest clones make up roughly 15%. This clone was found many times. The antigen is unknown. Patients had received no treatment of any kind before thyroid surgery. The sequence was collected from a female donor with papillary thyroid cancer or a benign thyroid nodule (not recorded which). Some clones in this sample may be carry-over from other donors' samples. Sequences were obtained from tumor tissue.

The CDR3 spells CASSSSFFSPLHF. The CDR3 DNA reads TGTGCCAGCAGTTCGAGCTTTTTCTCACCCCTCCACTTT. The chain has TRBV6-1 and TRBJ1-6; D is uncertain. Germline V gene data show CDR1 as MNHNS and CDR2 as SASEGT. CDR3 length: 13 amino acids. With 5 bases removed from V and 10 bases from J, the gap between germline ends came to 12 bases.